One and the same sample provided the 18 T cell receptor beta chains below, sequenced in a study of shared clonotypes between healthy human individuals (dated by TCRdb to between 2020 and 2021). The library was generated by the immunoSEQ multiplex PCR assay. TCRdb provides this immuneACCESS table in a form limited to in-frame rearrangements. Some clones are lacking; in checked studies, under half of them reflect an unresolved V gene, and why the rest are absent is not known. This sample gives 110,000 or so clones in total; more than 65% of them show up just once. The ten most abundant clones make up roughly a quarter of the sample. The sequencing sample was made of memory CD8+ T cells sorted from blood. Interpreted using the paper, the cell subset or site label stands for: CD45RO+ cells pooled with CCR7-negative TemRA cells. The receptors were sampled from a woman aged 30 to 39 in good health.

The chain recombines TRBV7-9 with TRBJ2-1; 7 bases agree with TRBD2. Per germline, CDR1 SEHNR and CDR2 FQNEAQ (reference sequence). This CDR3 region has 18 residues. Germline trimming cut 4 bases from V and 6 bases from J; bases unmatched to any gene: 18. CDR3 nucleotide sequence: TGTGCCAGCAGCTCCGCTAGCGGAAGAACCCGAGACCCCAATGAGCAGTTCTTC. Amino acid sequence: CASSSASGRTRDPNEQFF. The full variable domain, its missing parts supplied by reference TRBV7-9 and TRBJ2-1, is DTGVSQNPRHKITKRGQNVTFRCDPISEHNRLYWYRQTLGQGPEFLTYFQNEAQLEKSRLLSDRFSAERPKGSFSTLEIQRTEQGDSAMYLCASSSASGRTRDPNEQFFGPGTRLTVL.

This clone was counted at least ten times. This rearrangement joins TRBV28 to TRBJ2-1; no clear D. The germline V gene has CDR1 MDHEN and CDR2 SYDVKM. Trimming took off 1 base at V and 7 bases at J, with 8 bases between the two ends. The CDR3 contains 13 residues. The CDR3 spells CASSLSGLNEQFF. CDR3 bases: TGTGCCAGCAGTTTATCGGGCCTAAATGAGCAGTTCTTC.

The chain is built from TRBV28 and TRBJ2-7; 8 nucleotides agree with TRBD2. The CDR3 totals 14 residues. The germline V gene encodes CDR1 MDHEN and CDR2 SYDVKM. Trimming removed 2 bases from V and 5 bases from J; junction bases left unmatched: 5. This chain's CDR3 is CASSLTGGDHEQYF. DNA of the CDR3: TGTGCCAGCAGTTTAACCGGGGGGGACCACGAGCAGTACTTC.

This chain uses TRBV5-5 with TRBJ1-2, with 10 bases that match TRBD1. V dropped 0 bases and J dropped 8; count of bases not matched to a gene: 10. The CDR3 extends over 16 amino acids. CDR1 SGHKS and CDR2 YYEKEE come from the germline V gene (reference sequence). CDR3 protein: CASSLELPGQGYGYTF. DNA of the CDR3: TGTGCCAGCAGCTTGGAGCTTCCGGGACAGGGGTACGGCTACACCTTC.

The V gene is TRBV28, the J gene TRBJ2-3; TRBD2 aligns across 8 bases. The germline V gene encodes CDR1 MDHEN and CDR2 SYDVKM. The trim removed 5 bases at V and 5 bases at J, leaving 3 bases unmatched. This CDR3 spans 13 amino acids. The CDR3 spells CASSRTSLDTQYF. Here the CDR3 DNA reads TGTGCCAGCAGTAGGACTAGCTTAGATACGCAGTATTTT. The full variable domain, its missing parts supplied by reference TRBV28 and TRBJ2-3, is DVKVTQSSRYLVKRTGEKVFLECVQDMDHENMFWYRQDPGLGLRLIYFSYDVKMKEKGDIPEGYSVSREKKERFSLILESASTNQTSMYLCASSRTSLDTQYFGPGTRLTVL.

This clone was counted a few times. V gene TRBV7-6 combines with J gene TRBJ1-1; D remains unclear. The CDR3 is made up of 13 amino acids. The V end was cut by 2 bases, the J end by 1 base, with 5 bases between. CDR1 SGHVS and CDR2 FNYEAQ come from the germline V gene. DNA of the CDR3: TGTGCCAGCAGCTTAACATCGAACACTGAAGCTTTCTTT. The encoded protein is CASSLTSNTEAFF.

This rearrangement joins TRBV4-1 to TRBJ2-5, with TRBD1 as a possible D gene (5 bases). The J call may be mistaken, given a closer DNA end match to TRBJ2-7. CDR1 is MGHRA and CDR2 is YSYEKL in the germline V gene. The CDR3 has 15 residues. CDR3 sequence reads: CASSQDRGGPYEQYF. CDR3 nucleotides: TGCGCCAGCAGCCAAGATAGGGGCGGACCCTACGAGCAGTACTTC.

J is TRBJ1-5 and V is TRBV6-5; the D is unclear. Trimming stripped 5 bases from V and 1 base from J, with 6 bases between. The CDR3 has 13 residues. Per the germline V gene, CDR1 is MNHEY and CDR2 is SVGAGI. CDR3 sequence (DNA): TGTGCCAGCAGTGTCCGAAGCAATCAGCCCCAGCATTTT. Translation: CASSVRSNQPQHF.

The genes are TRBV11-2 and TRBJ2-7; 9 positions match TRBD1. The CDR3 loop spans 16 amino acids. Trimming removed 3 bases from V and 2 bases from J; junction bases left unmatched: 8. From germline, CDR1 is SGHAT and CDR2 FQNNGV. The CDR3 spells CASSLPGQGWTYEQYF. CDR3 DNA: TGTGCCAGCAGCTTGCCGGGACAGGGTTGGACCTACGAGCAGTACTTC. The full variable domain, rest sourced from reference TRBV11-2 and TRBJ2-7, is EAGVAQSPRYKIIEKRQSVAFWCNPISGHATLYWYQQILGQGPKLLIQFQNNGVVDDSQLPKDRFSAERLKGVDSTLKIQPAKLEDSAVYLCASSLPGQGWTYEQYFGPGTRLTVT.

CDR3 sequence: CASSEVDYSYEQYF. CDR3 nucleotides: TGTGCCAGCAGTGAGGTTGACTACTCCTACGAGCAGTACTTC. The genes are TRBV6-1 and TRBJ2-7; D might be TRBD2 (5 bases). Germline V lookup: CDR1 MNHNS, CDR2 SASEGT. This CDR3 spans 14 amino acids. V lost 3 bases to trimming and J lost 0 bases, with 9 bases between them.

The chain carries TRBV10-3 and TRBJ2-7; TRBD2 matches at 7 bases. CDR1 is ENHRY and CDR2 is SYGVKD in the germline V gene. The V and J ends lost 4 bases and 0 bases, in that order; junction bases with no gene match: 6. CDR3 length: 15 residues. The CDR3 nucleotides read TGTGCCATCAGTGGGGGAGGGACTGTCTCCTACGAGCAGTACTTC. Encoded protein: CAISGGGTVSYEQYF.

This chain joins TRBV28 and TRBJ1-5; D not certain. The CDR3 is 16 residues long. The germline V gene has CDR1 MDHEN and CDR2 SYDVKM. Trimming shortened V by 1 base and J by 0 bases, and 10 bases separated the two germline ends. In DNA form, the CDR3 reads TGTGCCAGCAGTTTATTGGCCAGACTTAGCAATCAGCCCCAGCATTTT. Its translation is CASSLLARLSNQPQHF.

This clone was counted only a few times. V gene TRBV28 combines with J gene TRBJ1-3, with no clear D. The V gene's germline CDR1 is MDHEN and CDR2 SYDVKM. With 5 bases removed from V and 0 bases from J, the gap between germline ends came to 14 bases. This CDR3 contains 16 residues. CDR3 DNA: TGTGCCAGCAGTCTACCGACGGAAGACTCTGGAAACACCATATATTTT. Protein: CASSLPTEDSGNTIYF.

This chain uses TRBV9 with TRBJ2-7; D is possibly TRBD1 (6 bases). In germline, CDR1 is SGDLS, CDR2 YYNGEE. The germline V and J ends were trimmed by 0 bases and 3 bases, with 13 bases remaining between them. The CDR3 extends over 15 amino acids. CDR3 sequence: CASSVGGTKSYEQYF. DNA of the CDR3: TGTGCCAGCAGCGTAGGGGGGACAAAAAGCTACGAGCAGTACTTC.

The rearrangement joins TRBV5-1 to TRBJ2-7; TRBD2 agrees at 14 bases. Germline assignment: CDR1 SGHRS and CDR2 YFSETQ. CDR3 length: 14 amino acids. The ends lost 4 bases at V and 9 bases at J; junction bases unmatched: 6. The CDR3 DNA is TGCGCCAGCAGCCCGGGACTAGCGGGAGAATGGCAGTACTTC. Encoded protein: CASSPGLAGEWQYF.

This clone has just a few counts. The chain recombines TRBV5-6 with TRBJ2-7; D uncertain. This CDR3 spans 15 amino acids. V was shortened by 4 bases and J by 4 bases, with 18 bases between the two germline ends. Germline V gene lookup returns CDR1 SGHDT and CDR2 YYEEEE. CDR3 in DNA: TGTGCCAGCAGCCTCAGGTTCGGTGCAAGATACGAGCAGTACTTC. Protein: CASSLRFGARYEQYF.

In this sample, this clone turned up a few times. The chain recombines TRBV21-1 with TRBJ1-1. TRBV21-1 is described as a pseudogene. This CDR3 region has 13 residues. The CDR3 spells CASSHPGNTEAFF. In DNA form, the CDR3 reads TGTGCCAGCAGCCATCCCGGAAACACTGAAGCTTTCTTT.

This clone was seen only a few times. The CDR3 protein is CASSESDRSSTDTQYF. In DNA form, the CDR3 reads TGTGCCAGCAGTGAGTCTGACAGGAGCAGCACAGATACGCAGTATTTT. The rearrangement links TRBV25-1 to TRBJ2-3; perhaps TRBD1 as D (6 bases). The V end was cut by 3 bases, the J end by 0 bases, with 13 bases between. In germline, CDR1 is MGHDK, CDR2 SYGVNS. The CDR3 covers 16 residues.